This T cell receptor beta chain was identified during a study of blood T cell repertoires in COVID-19. On the study more broadly: Donors in the United States, Italy and Spain gave samples during acute or convalescent COVID-19. The cDNA or gDNA used as material had been derived from T cells, B-cell-depleted T cells, or PBMCs.

Germline trimming cut 1 base from V and 2 bases from J; bases unmatched to any gene: 4. The germline V gene encodes CDR1 SGHRS and CDR2 YFSETQ. This CDR3 spans 15 amino acids. Under the authors' procedure: Counts of nucleated cells, estimated from reference gene primer amplification, were obtained. Sequencing used immunoSEQ multiplex PCR; TCRdb keeps in-frame clones, though not all of them. V and J calls and clone size are copied from that table; D and trimming were computed from the DNA. The repertoire holds about 240,000 clones, with around 83% as singletons. Sequencing was performed on peripheral blood. This rearrangement joins TRBV5-1 to TRBJ2-7, with TRBD1 matching 9 bases. The receptor was isolated from a woman between 45 and 65 years old with COVID-19, enrolled during active disease. The CDR3 here is CASSLWTGVTYEQYF. In DNA form, the CDR3 reads TGCGCCAGCAGCTTGTGGACAGGGGTTACCTACGAGCAGTACTTC.